This T cell receptor beta chain is drawn from a study of CD8+CD57+ T cells in acquired aplastic anemia. The use of genomic DNA as template underpinned the TCR beta VDJ and CDR3 profiling. Each CDR3 protein gets one entry after TCRdb re-called the reads with MiXCR. The profile shows fewer than 200,000 distinct CDR3 sequences, under 75% of them singletons. The CDR3 sequence is 14 residues long. Per the germline V gene, CDR1 is KGHDR and CDR2 is SFDVKD. Trimming cost V 5 bases and J 7 bases, with 16 bases left between them. Sequencing was carried out using sorted CD4+, CD8+, or CD8+CD57+ T cells (not recorded which) from PBMCs. The gene calls are TRBV24-1 and TRBJ1-2; possible D gene TRBD1, 5 bases. This sequence was found in a human donor in good health. The CDR3 DNA sequence: TGTGCCACCAGTGGTAGCAGCAGGGTGGGTGGCTACACCTTC. Protein product: CATSGSSRVGGYTF.